The 16 T cell receptor beta chains below come from one sample, sequenced in a study of PD-1 blockade in classical Hodgkin lymphoma. This table comes from immunoSEQ multiplex PCR, and its TCRdb copy is limited to in-frame clones, with some not included. In the table there are 40,000 to 55,000 clones, 88% of which are singletons. With no exception, relapse followed autologous stem cell transplantation in all patients, and brentuximab vedotin exposure varied. This sample comprised peripheral blood mononuclear cells (PBMCs), obtained at baseline. Source of these receptors: a human donor with classical Hodgkin lymphoma.

This clone is medium-sized by share. The chain combines TRBV5-1 with TRBJ2-2; D tentatively fits TRBD1 or TRBD2 (5 bases each). The CDR3 covers 15 residues. With 2 bases removed from V and 4 bases from J, the gap between germline ends came to 12 bases. The germline V gene encodes CDR1 SGHRS and CDR2 YFSETQ. Here the CDR3 DNA reads TGCGCCAGCAGCTTTGGCAGGGCGGGCACCGGGGAGCTGTTTTTT. This gives the protein CASSFGRAGTGELFF.

CDR3 bases: TGCAGCGTTTCCCCGGGACCGAATGAAAAACTGTTTTTT. Its translation: CSVSPGPNEKLFF. The J gene is TRBJ1-4, the V gene TRBV29-1; possible D gene TRBD1, 5 bases. CDR3 size: 13 residues. CDR1 and CDR2 from the germline V gene are SQVTM and ANQGSEA. V lost 5 bases and J lost 5, with 12 bases in between.

The genes are TRBV9 and TRBJ2-3, with TRBD2 matching over 11 bases. The CDR3 is made up of 16 amino acids. The germline gives CDR1 SGDLS, CDR2 YYNGEE. The V segment lost 4 bases and the J segment 1 base; nucleotides outside the gene matches: 5. The CDR3 nucleotides read TGTGCCAGCAGCTCCGGGACTAGCGGCCGCACAGATACGCAGTATTTT. Protein: CASSSGTSGRTDTQYF.

The V call is TRBV19, the J call TRBJ1-1; 11 nucleotides agree with TRBD1. The germline V gene has CDR1 LNHDA and CDR2 SQIVND (reference sequence). After removal of 7 bases from V and 1 base from J, the junction contained 11 bases not matched to a gene. CDR3 length: 17 amino acids. The CDR3 DNA reads as TGTGCCAGTACTCATTTAGGGACAGGGGGTCCGAACACTGAAGCTTTCTTT. This codes for CASTHLGTGGPNTEAFF.

Only a few counts were recorded for this clone. Sequence at one end of the junction differs from germline and may be a read error. The chain combines TRBV7-7 with TRBJ2-7; D perhaps matches TRBD1 (5 bases). CDR3 size: 15 residues. CDR1 and CDR2 from the germline V gene are SSHAT and FNYEAQ (reference sequence). CDR3 coding DNA: TGTGCTAGCAGCTTTACAGGAGAACTATCCTACGAGCAGTACTTC. Protein product: CASSFTGELSYEQYF.

The V and J genes are TRBV27 and TRBJ2-2; tentatively, D is TRBD1 (6 bases). Trimming cost V 3 bases and J 5 bases, with 10 bases left between them. CDR1 and CDR2 (germline): MNHEY, SMNVEV (reference sequence). The length of the CDR3 is 14 residues. The CDR3 DNA reads TGTGCCAGCAGTTTCGGGACAACGACCGGGGAGCTGTTTTTT. Amino acid sequence: CASSFGTTTGELFF.

This chain joins TRBV4-1 and TRBJ2-1; D is uncertain. The germline V and J ends were trimmed by 1 base and 9 bases, with 16 bases remaining between them. This CDR3 comprises 15 residues. Germline V gives CDR1 MGHRA, CDR2 YSYEKL. For the CDR3, the DNA is TGCGCCAGCAGCCAAGCTCGGGCGAAGACACTTGAGCAGTTCTTC. Residues: CASSQARAKTLEQFF.

This clone has just one count. The chain couples TRBV6-1 to TRBJ2-3; tentative D call: TRBD2 (5 bases). The CDR3 contains 13 residues. Germline-derived CDR1 and CDR2 are MNHNS and SASEGT. The germline V and J ends were trimmed by 6 bases and 4 bases, with 11 bases remaining between them. The CDR3 region has the DNA TGTGCCAGCAGGGTCCTAGCCCCAGATACGCAGTATTTT. This sequence encodes CASRVLAPDTQYF.

The chain links TRBV15 to TRBJ1-6; 9 positions agree with TRBD1. CDR1 is LNHNV and CDR2 is YYDKDF in the germline V gene (reference sequence). There are 15 residues in the CDR3. V trimming: 3 bases; J trimming: 6 bases; junction bases outside the gene matches: 3. The CDR3, as DNA: TGTGCCACCAGCAGGCGGGACAGGGCTAATTCACCCCTCCACTTT. This sequence encodes CATSRRDRANSPLHF.

This chain joins TRBV4-2 and TRBJ2-1, with TRBD2 matching 10 bases. CDR3 length: 16 residues. CDR1 and CDR2 (germline): LGHNA, YNFKEQ. Losses at the gene ends were 0 bases for V and 4 bases for J; bases not matched to a gene: 3. The CDR3 bases are TGTGCCAGCAGCCAAGACCCGACTAGCGGGTACAATGAGCAGTTCTTC. Translated: CASSQDPTSGYNEQFF.

The rearrangement uses TRBV7-9 and TRBJ1-1, with 7 bases fitting TRBD1. The germline CDR1 and CDR2 sequences are SEHNR and FQNEAQ (reference sequence). The CDR3 is 15 residues long. V was clipped by 0 bases and J by 5 bases; unmatched bases: 6. Written as DNA, the CDR3 is TGTGCCAGCAGCTTAGCGAGGACAGGTGGGACTGAAGCTTTCTTT. This translates into CASSLARTGGTEAFF.

The chain is built from TRBV7-8 and TRBJ2-3; tentatively, D is TRBD1 (6 bases). Germline assignment: CDR1 SGHVS and CDR2 FQNEAQ. V was clipped by 5 bases and J by 4 bases, with 19 bases between them. There are 16 residues in the CDR3. The CDR3 protein is CASSASGHPRSDTQYF. The CDR3 nucleotides are TGTGCCAGCAGCGCATCGGGACACCCGAGGTCAGATACGCAGTATTTT.

V gene TRBV28 combines with J gene TRBJ2-1, with D perhaps being TRBD1 or TRBD2 (5 bases each). This CDR3 comprises 12 residues. V was cut by 3 bases and J by 6 bases, with 6 bases left in between. CDR1 and CDR2 (germline): MDHEN, SYDVKM. The CDR3 nucleotides read TGTGCCAGCAGTTTTGGGACCAATGAGCAGTTCTTC. This sequence encodes CASSFGTNEQFF.

The V gene is TRBV11-2, the J gene TRBJ1-4; perhaps TRBD1 as D (6 bases). The V gene lost 5 bases and the J gene lost 10 bases, with 11 bases spanning the gap. The CDR3 consists of 12 residues. Germline V gene data show CDR1 as SGHAT and CDR2 as FQNNGV. The CDR3 here is CASSQEGGKLFF. The CDR3 region has the DNA TGTGCCAGCAGCCAAGAGGGGGGAAAACTGTTTTTT. The full variable domain, rest sourced from reference TRBV11-2 and TRBJ1-4, is EAGVAQSPRYKIIEKRQSVAFWCNPISGHATLYWYQQILGQGPKLLIQFQNNGVVDDSQLPKDRFSAERLKGVDSTLKIQPAKLEDSAVYLCASSQEGGKLFFGSGTQLSVL.

This chain connects TRBV10-3 to TRBJ2-1, with TRBD2 identical over 11 bases. J was trimmed by 6 bases and V by 6 bases; bases with no gene match: 4. Germline CDR1 is ENHRY and CDR2 is SYGVKD. The length of the CDR3 is 14 residues. Here the CDR3 reads CAIRLAGEVNEQFF. The DNA for the CDR3 is TGTGCCATCAGACTAGCGGGAGAAGTCAATGAGCAGTTCTTC.

CDR3: CASSENRVGGYTF. CDR3 nucleotides: TGTGCCAGCAGTGAAAACAGGGTAGGAGGCTACACCTTC. This chain links TRBV27 with TRBJ1-2; TRBD1 might be the D (6 bases). The CDR3 sequence is 13 residues long. Trimming cost V 5 bases and J 8 bases, with 15 bases left between them. Per the germline V gene, CDR1 is MNHEY and CDR2 is SMNVEV (reference sequence).